The 28 T cell receptor beta chains below all came from one sample that was sequenced in a study of blood T cell repertoires in COVID-19. Sequencing used immunoSEQ multiplex PCR; TCRdb keeps in-frame clones, though not all of them. This sample has hundreds of thousands of clones, with about 90% found just once. The sequencing input was peripheral blood. These receptors all stem from a woman aged 30 to 39 with COVID-19, enrolled during active disease.

V usage is TRBV28 and J usage is TRBJ1-4; 7 bases line up with TRBD1. CDR3 size: 16 residues. From germline, CDR1 is MDHEN and CDR2 SYDVKM. The J segment lost 5 bases and the V segment lost 5 bases, leaving 11 bases of the junction unmatched. The CDR3 loop reads CASSPTYRGGNEKLFF. The DNA for the CDR3 is TGTGCCAGCAGTCCCACATACAGGGGTGGGAATGAAAAACTGTTTTTT.

This chain connects TRBV5-1 to TRBJ2-3; 8 bases match TRBD2. The CDR3 is 14 amino acids. The germline V gene has CDR1 SGHRS and CDR2 YFSETQ. The trim removed 2 bases at V and 8 bases at J, leaving 7 bases unmatched. CDR3 protein: CASSLEAGVVTQYF. Here the CDR3 DNA reads TGCGCCAGCAGCTTAGAAGCGGGAGTAGTTACGCAGTATTTT.

The chain combines TRBV29-1 with TRBJ2-1; D call uncertain. V was trimmed by 1 base and J by 0 bases, leaving 13 bases between them. The CDR3 has 16 residues. Germline V gene sequence: CDR1 SQVTM, CDR2 ANQGSEA. As DNA, the CDR3 is TGCAGCGTTGAAGGGCATGAGGCGAGCTCCTACAATGAGCAGTTCTTC. Its protein is CSVEGHEASSYNEQFF.

The rearrangement links TRBV7-9 to TRBJ1-5; no definite D call. CDR1 and CDR2 from the germline V gene are SEHNR and FQNEAQ (reference sequence). This CDR3 has 16 residues. Trimming took 2 bases from V and 4 from J, leaving 15 bases between them. The chain's CDR3 is CASSLWAGRGNQPQHF. The CDR3 nucleotides read TGTGCCAGCAGCTTATGGGCTGGACGAGGGAATCAGCCCCAGCATTTT.

V usage is TRBV5-1 and J usage is TRBJ1-3, with D possibly being TRBD1 (5 bases). CDR1 is SGHRS and CDR2 is YFSETQ in the germline V gene. The CDR3 runs 16 residues. The ends were cut back, 0 bases at V and 0 bases at J, with 10 bases in the middle. The DNA of the CDR3 is TGCGCCAGCAGCTTGGGCGGGGGTTTCTCTGGAAACACCATATATTTT. Amino acid sequence: CASSLGGGFSGNTIYF.

This chain joins TRBV7-9 and TRBJ2-7; 9 nucleotides match TRBD1. The CDR3 length is 15 residues. Germline-derived CDR1 and CDR2 are SEHNR and FQNEAQ (reference sequence). After removal of 5 bases from V and 5 bases from J, the junction contained 10 bases not matched to a gene. The CDR3 DNA reads TGTGCCAGCAGCCTTTTAAGACAGGGGGGAGACGAGCAGTACTTC. Amino acids: CASSLLRQGGDEQYF.

The CDR3 spells CASSRYPSSYEQYV. For the CDR3, the DNA is TGTGCCAGCAGCAGATATCCGAGCTCCTACGAGCAGTACGTC. The chain is built from TRBV7-9 and TRBJ2-7; D is ambiguous. CDR3 size: 14 residues. Germline V gene data show CDR1 as SEHNR and CDR2 as FQNEAQ (reference sequence). V was clipped by 5 bases and J by 0 bases, with 11 bases between them.

V gene TRBV6-6 combines with J gene TRBJ2-5, with a tentative D call TRBD1 (5 bases). Deletions cut 0 bases from V and 5 bases from J, with 13 bases between. The length of the CDR3 is 15 residues. CDR1 MNHNY and CDR2 SVGAGI come from the germline V gene (reference sequence). This CDR3 is CASSYSVGPKETQYF. In DNA, the CDR3 is TGTGCCAGCAGTTACTCGGTGGGGCCGAAGGAGACCCAGTACTTC.

The genes are TRBV7-8 and TRBJ2-2, with a possible D match to TRBD1 (5 bases). V was clipped by 0 bases and J by 6 bases, with 23 bases between them. Germline loops: CDR1 SGHVS, CDR2 FQNEAQ. This CDR3 is built from 19 residues. The chain's CDR3 is CASSLAFPRTRDSSGELFF. DNA of the CDR3: TGTGCCAGCAGCTTAGCGTTTCCCCGGACAAGAGATTCCTCCGGGGAGCTGTTTTTT.

The chain links TRBV7-9 to TRBJ2-2; 13 nucleotides agree with TRBD2. Looked up from germline, CDR1 is SEHNR and CDR2 is FQNEAQ (reference sequence). The CDR3 is 17 residues long. V lost 5 bases, J lost 2 bases, and 5 bases stayed unmatched. The CDR3: CASSGGLAGLNTGELFF. The CDR3 region has the DNA TGTGCCAGCAGCGGGGGACTAGCGGGGCTAAACACCGGGGAGCTGTTTTTT. Full variable domain (missing parts from reference TRBV7-9 and TRBJ2-2): DTGVSQNPRHKITKRGQNVTFRCDPISEHNRLYWYRQTLGQGPEFLTYFQNEAQLEKSRLLSDRFSAERPKGSFSTLEIQRTEQGDSAMYLCASSGGLAGLNTGELFFGEGSRLTVL.

The chain combines TRBV19 with TRBJ1-5, with a weak D call TRBD1 (5 bases). The CDR3 spans 16 residues. Germline V gene sequence: CDR1 LNHDA, CDR2 SQIVND (reference sequence). V lost 5 bases and J 4 bases, leaving 18 bases between the germline ends. The chain's CDR3 is CASSREGGARNQPQHF. The CDR3 coding sequence is TGTGCCAGTAGTCGAGAGGGAGGGGCTCGGAATCAGCCCCAGCATTTT.

The V and J genes are TRBV5-1 and TRBJ2-3; 9 bases map to TRBD1. The CDR3 spans 16 residues. Germline V gene data show CDR1 as SGHRS and CDR2 as YFSETQ. Losses at the gene ends were 5 bases for V and 0 bases for J; bases not matched to a gene: 7. The CDR3 DNA follows: TGCGCCAGCAGGGATCCCGACAGGGGGAGCACAGATACGCAGTATTTT. Protein sequence: CASRDPDRGSTDTQYF.

This clone has just one count. This sequence joins TRBV6-2 or TRBV6-3 and TRBJ2-1, with 8 bases lining up with TRBD2. The trim removed 4 bases at V and 2 bases at J, leaving 4 bases unmatched. Germline V gene sequence: CDR1 MNHEY, CDR2 SVGEGT. The CDR3 consists of 15 residues. The CDR3 DNA is TGTGCCAGCAGTTGGGTCGGGGGGGCCTACAATGAGCAGTTCTTC. Translating gives CASSWVGGAYNEQFF.

Comments on this clone: At one end the junction does not follow the germline gene, possibly because of a read error. The rearrangement uses TRBV28 and TRBJ2-2; perhaps TRBD1 as D (6 bases). Germline values: CDR1 MDHEN, CDR2 SYDVKM. The CDR3 runs 17 residues. CDR3 nucleotide sequence: TGTGCCAGCAGCCGGGACACATACCTTCGCGAACACCGGGGAGCTGTTTTT. Translating it yields CASSRDTYLREHRGAVF.

The J gene is TRBJ2-3, the V gene TRBV13; no firm D call. The CDR3 is 12 residues long. V lost 2 bases and J 6 bases, leaving 6 bases between the germline ends. Germline CDR1 PRHDT, CDR2 FYEKMQ (reference sequence). The CDR3 region has the DNA TGTGCCAGCAGCTTACAGTTGGATACGCAGTATTTT. This codes for CASSLQLDTQYF.

In this sample, this clone turned up once. The V and J genes are TRBV6-5 and TRBJ2-7; no clear D. The germline CDR1 and CDR2 sequences are MNHEY and SVGAGI. Trimming shortened V by 8 bases and J by 2 bases, and 16 bases separated the two germline ends. The CDR3 sequence is 14 residues long. In DNA, the CDR3 is TGTGCCAGCTGGAGCGCGGAGTTACCCTACGAGCAGTACGTC. As protein: CASWSAELPYEQYV.

Notes on this clone: The same CDR3 arises from other DNA sequences in this sample as well. V and J are TRBV19 and TRBJ2-2, with D perhaps TRBD1 (6 bases). The CDR3 runs to 14 residues. Germline CDR1 reads LNHDA; CDR2 reads SQIVND (reference sequence). V shed 4 bases and J shed 4 bases, with 10 bases lying between them. DNA of the CDR3: TGTGCCAGTAGTAAGGGGGAAGGCACCGGGGAGCTGTTTTTT. As protein: CASSKGEGTGELFF.

This chain connects TRBV30 to TRBJ2-1, with TRBD1 matching over 7 bases. The CDR3 totals 14 residues. The germline gives CDR1 GTSNPN, CDR2 SVGIG (reference sequence). The V gene end was trimmed by 2 bases and the J gene end by 4 bases; junction bases not matched to a gene: 5. The CDR3 spells CAWSPGQPYNEQFF. The CDR3 nucleotides read TGTGCCTGGAGTCCGGGACAGCCGTACAATGAGCAGTTCTTC.

V usage is TRBV11-2 and J usage is TRBJ2-1; 7 nucleotides align to TRBD2. J lost 4 bases, V lost 2 bases, and 2 bases had no gene match. The CDR3 runs to 14 residues. Germline V CDR1 and CDR2: SGHAT, FQNNGV. Here the CDR3 reads CASSLSGAYNEQFF. DNA of the CDR3: TGTGCCAGCAGCTTAAGCGGGGCTTACAATGAGCAGTTCTTC.

The chain has TRBV7-2 and TRBJ2-7; TRBD2 matches 9 bases. The CDR3 totals 15 residues. Germline V gives CDR1 SGHTA, CDR2 FQGNSA. Trimming removed 5 bases from V and 6 bases from J; junction bases left unmatched: 11. CDR3 sequence: CASSPLAGTSFEQYF. CDR3 nucleotides: TGTGCCAGCAGCCCTCTAGCGGGGACGTCTTTCGAGCAGTACTTC. The variable domain in full, completed from reference TRBV7-2 and TRBJ2-7, reads GAGVSQSPSNKVTEKGKDVELRCDPISGHTALYWYRQSLGQGLEFLIYFQGNSAPDKSGLPSDRFSAERTGGSVSTLTIQRTQQEDSAVYLCASSPLAGTSFEQYFGPGTRLTVT.

This chain connects TRBV11-3 to TRBJ2-1; possibly TRBD1 for D (5 bases). The germline V and J ends were trimmed by 1 base and 2 bases, with 6 bases remaining between them. Germline CDR1 and CDR2: SGHNT and YENEEA. The CDR3 is made up of 14 amino acids. The CDR3 nucleotides are TGTGCCAGCAGCTTAGTAGGGGCCTACAATGAGCAGTTCTTC. Protein sequence: CASSLVGAYNEQFF.

The gene calls are TRBV7-6 and TRBJ2-1, with no clear D. The germline V and J ends were trimmed by 5 bases and 3 bases, with 8 bases remaining between them. Per the germline V gene, CDR1 is SGHVS and CDR2 is FNYEAQ. The CDR3 is 13 residues long. The CDR3 here is CASSPRLYNEQFF. The DNA for the CDR3 is TGTGCCAGCAGCCCCCGACTCTACAATGAGCAGTTCTTC.

V and J are TRBV11-2 and TRBJ1-3, with D uncertain. Between the trimmed V and J ends, which lost 5 bases and 0 bases, there was a span of 5 bases. The CDR3 loop spans 13 amino acids. Germline CDR1 reads SGHAT; CDR2 reads FQNNGV. Here the CDR3 reads CASSHSSGNTIYF. DNA for the CDR3: TGTGCCAGCAGCCATAGCTCTGGAAACACCATATATTTT.

The genes are TRBV6-2 or TRBV6-3 and TRBJ2-5; D unresolved. The CDR3 totals 12 residues. Germline-derived CDR1 and CDR2 are MNHEY and SVGEGT. Trimming took 0 bases from V and 5 from J, leaving 4 bases between them. In DNA form, the CDR3 reads TGTGCCAGCAGTTACTCCCCTGAGACCCAGTACTTC. Residues: CASSYSPETQYF.

The chain joins TRBV5-4 to TRBJ2-5, with 7 bases that match TRBD2. With V trimmed by 5 bases and J by 2 bases, 12 bases remained unmatched. CDR3 length equals 16 residues. CDR1 is SGHNT and CDR2 is YYREEE in the germline V gene (reference sequence). The CDR3 DNA is TGTGCCAGCAGTCTGGGGGGGAGGGATTGGCAAGAGACCCAGTACTTC. Translation: CASSLGGRDWQETQYF.

This clone was seen a few times. CDR3 in DNA: TGTGCCAGTAGTATAGCCGGGGACAGTAGATTCTATGGCTACACCTTC. This sequence encodes CASSIAGDSRFYGYTF. The V and J genes are TRBV19 and TRBJ1-2, with 7 bases aligning to TRBD1. The V segment lost 1 base and the J segment 4 bases; nucleotides outside the gene matches: 9. The CDR3 length is 16 residues. Per the germline V gene, CDR1 is LNHDA and CDR2 is SQIVND (reference sequence).

The chain joins TRBV29-1 to TRBJ2-7; TRBD1 might be the D (6 bases). CDR3 size: 15 residues. Germline lookup yields CDR1 SQVTM and CDR2 ANQGSEA. With 4 bases removed from V and 2 bases from J, the gap between germline ends came to 18 bases. For the CDR3, the DNA is TGCAGCGTTGGAACGGGGCAGGGGCCTACCTACGAGCAGTACTTC. It specifies CSVGTGQGPTYEQYF.

This chain joins TRBV10-1 and TRBJ2-7, with D tentatively TRBD2 (7 bases). This CDR3 spans 14 amino acids. V lost 11 bases, J lost 4 bases, and 21 bases lay in between. Per germline, CDR1 WNHNN and CDR2 SYGVQD (reference sequence). CDR3 protein: CAPRKGGKKYEQYV. CDR3 DNA sequence: TGCGCCCCCAGGAAGGGGGGGAAAAAATACGAGCAGTACGTC.